Only one count was recorded for the clone carrying this T cell receptor beta chain. This sample is part of a study of T cell changes during pregnancy in multiple sclerosis. This CDR3 is 15 amino acids long. The trim removed 4 bases at V and 7 bases at J, leaving 9 bases unmatched. Per germline, CDR1 SGHRS and CDR2 YFSETQ. Repertoires were generated with immunoSEQ multiplex PCR, while TCRdb's copy carries only in-frame clones and drops some. Here the sample spans 40,000 or so clones, almost 95% being singletons. Specimen: CD8+ T cells from peripheral blood mononuclear cells, collected in the third trimester of pregnancy. The V gene is TRBV5-1, the J gene TRBJ1-1; 11 bases match TRBD1. The source of this sequence is a female donor with multiple sclerosis, enrolled in a pregnancy study. The CDR3 DNA sequence: TGCGCCAGCAGCCCCAGGACAGGGGGCTGGGTTGAAGCTTTCTTT. Its protein product is CASSPRTGGWVEAFF.